This is a list of T cell receptor beta chains from one sample in a study of low-dose radiotherapy and immunotherapy resistance in tumors. From the reads, TCRdb called clonotypes with MiXCR, one entry per CDR3 protein. This table holds roughly 56,000 distinct CDR3 sequences, roughly 23% found once. The source material was PBMCs, sampled after low-dose radiotherapy plus immunotherapy. These receptors all stem from a male donor with prostate cancer. Both conserved end residues are part of each CDR3. Each record gives: V gene, D gene, clone size, J gene, CDR3 protein, CDR3 DNA. D genes are given only for firm matches. Clone size is given for some rows only: seen once, a few or many times, or a class if the clone is expanded.

>TRBV5-1|TRBD2|many|TRBJ2-3
CASSLDASGRSDTQYF
TGCGCCAGCAGCTTGGATGCTAGCGGGAGGTCAGATACGCAGTATTTT
>TRBV5-1|.|many|TRBJ2-7
CASTGGQELIYEQYF
TGCGCCAGCACCGGGGGGCAGGAGCTCATCTACGAGCAGTACTTC
>TRBV4-1|TRBD2|many|TRBJ2-1
CASSQVGGSYNEQFF
TGCGCCAGCAGCCAAGTCGGGGGGTCCTACAATGAGCAGTTCTTC
>TRBV20-1|TRBD1|.|TRBJ1-5
CSASSGQGLILNQPQHF
TGCAGTGCTAGTTCAGGACAGGGATTAATACTCAATCAGCCCCAGCATTTT
>TRBV18|.|many|TRBJ1-1
CASSQQENTEAFF
TGTGCCAGCTCACAACAGGAGAACACTGAAGCTTTCTTT
>TRBV20-1|TRBD2|many|TRBJ2-5
CSAPSGSFQETQYF
TGCAGTGCCCCTAGCGGGTCCTTCCAAGAGACCCAGTACTTC
>TRBV11-2|TRBD1|many|TRBJ2-7
CASSLGTGRPGEQYF
TGTGCCAGCAGCTTAGGGACAGGGCGTCCTGGAGAGCAGTACTTC
>TRBV18|.|many|TRBJ1-2
CASSPLSLSEANYGYTF
TGTGCCAGCTCACCACTTTCTTTGAGTGAAGCTAACTATGGCTACACCTTC
>TRBV4-1|.|many|TRBJ2-5
CASSQDGAGKETQYF
TGCGCCAGCAGCCAAGACGGGGCAGGGAAAGAGACCCAGTACTTC
>TRBV7-2|TRBD1|many|TRBJ1-2
CASTTRTGANYGYTF
TGTGCCAGCACCACACGGACAGGGGCGAACTATGGCTACACCTTC
>TRBV20-1|TRBD2|many|TRBJ2-3
CSARDPTSGNTDTQYF
TGCAGTGCTAGAGATCCGACTAGCGGGAATACAGATACGCAGTATTTT
>TRBV30|.|many|TRBJ1-3
CAWSDSGNTIYF
TGTGCCTGGAGTGACTCTGGAAACACCATATATTTT
>TRBV7-8|.|many|TRBJ1-4
CASSLELGRGTPNEKLFF
TGTGCCAGCAGCTTAGAGCTCGGCAGGGGAACGCCTAATGAAAAACTGTTTTTT
>TRBV20-1|.|many|TRBJ1-4
CSATYRDGNEKLFF
TGCAGTGCTACATACCGGGACGGTAATGAAAAACTGTTTTTT
>TRBV6-2/TRBV6-3|TRBD1|.|TRBJ1-5
CASRVQGAYQPQHF
TGTGCCAGCAGAGTACAGGGGGCGTACCAGCCCCAGCATTTT
>TRBV12-5|.|.|TRBJ2-1
CASGSNSREQFF
TGTGCTAGTGGTTCGAACTCCAGAGAGCAGTTCTTC
>TRBV30|TRBD2|many|TRBJ2-3
CAWSKRTSGVTDTQYF
TGTGCCTGGAGTAAGCGGACTAGCGGGGTTACAGATACGCAGTATTTT